The present T cell receptor beta chain was sequenced within a study of T cell responses to AZD1222 COVID-19 vaccine. Trimming pared 8 bases from V and 7 bases from J, leaving 14 bases between. The CDR3 covers 12 residues. Germline CDR1 and CDR2: SNHLY and FYNNEI. Some clones are missing from TCRdb's copy, which holds only in-frame ones; the method was immunoSEQ multiplex PCR. The data show tens of thousands of clones, 85% to 90% seen once. The TCR was taken from an adult in good health. The rearrangement uses TRBV2 and TRBJ1-2; tentatively, D is TRBD1 (5 bases). The sequencing here drew on peripheral blood, taken on day 0 of AZD1222 vaccination. CDR3 sequence (DNA): TGTGCCAGCCGTGGGGACCACCCTGGCTACACCTTC. Translation: CASRGDHPGYTF. Using reference TRBV2 and TRBJ1-2 for the parts outside the CDR3, the full variable domain is EPEVTQTPSHQVTQMGQEVILRCVPISNHLYFYWYRQILGQKVEFLVSFYNNEISEKSEIFDDQFSVERPDGSNFTLKIRSTKLEDSAMYFCASRGDHPGYTFGSGTRLTVV.